This T cell receptor beta chain derives from a study of human T cells and chemical hapten exposure. Germline CDR1 SGHTA, CDR2 FQGNSA. The CDR3 sequence is 13 residues long. The ends were cut back, 5 bases at V and 5 bases at J, with 12 bases in the middle. MiXCR, applied by TCRdb to the RACE reads, yields one record per CDR3 protein. The table includes roughly 40,000 distinct CDR3 sequences, 9.5% to 15% detected once. Time point defined: pre-sensitization, week 0. Treatment defined: therapeutic diphenylcyclopropenone sensitization with weekly scalp DPC. This clonotype occurred a few times. This receptor was obtained from a woman aged 25 to 39 with alopecia areata. Some clones in this sample may be carry-over from other donors' samples. The chain couples TRBV7-2 to TRBJ1-2; TRBD1 is a possible D gene (6 bases). The specimen comprised whole blood, sampled in connection with sensitization to the hapten diphenylcyclopropenone (DPC). CDR3 loop: CASSLDRSYGYTF. The CDR3 nucleotides read TGTGCCAGCAGCCTCGACAGGTCTTATGGCTACACCTTC.